This T cell receptor (beta chain) was recorded in a study of CD8 T cells in Susac syndrome. Trimming at V came to 5 bases and at J to 2 bases, leaving 8 bases not matched to a gene. Germline V gene sequence: CDR1 LGHNA, CDR2 YSLEER. This CDR3 has 15 residues. As regards this clonotype: What it recognizes is unknown.

Notes on the study in general: A relatively small number of individuals underwent TCR sequencing and HLA analysis.

In blood CD8+ and CD4+ T cells, TCR beta underwent sequencing. Negative isolation yielded CD8+ and CD4+ T cells; FACS enriched TEMRA cells. With random hexamers, roughly 0.45 to 1 ug RNA was reverse transcribed. The CDR3 of TCR beta was amplified by immunoSEQ multiplex PCR across 54 Vbeta and 13 Jbeta. TCRdb re-called the immunoSEQ multiplex PCR reads through MiXCR, storing one row per CDR3 protein. The sample records 95,000 to 150,000 distinct CDR3 sequences, about 95% being singletons. Sequenced material: CD4+ T cells from PBMCs. The receptor was isolated from a human donor in good health. This chain joins TRBV4-3 and TRBJ1-2, with TRBD1 matching 7 bases. DNA of the CDR3: TGCGCCAGCAGCGAGTCCGCGGGACAGAACTATGGCTACACCTTC. It is translated as CASSESAGQNYGYTF.